The 22 T cell receptor beta chains listed next were all sequenced from one sample in a study of CD4 and CD8 cells across lung adenocarcinoma regions. TCRdb reprocessed the PCR reads via MiXCR and lists one record per CDR3 protein. Of 6,500 to 9,500 distinct CDR3 sequences in the sample, roughly 40% were seen once. The sequenced sample consisted of CD4+ T cells from the margin of a lung tumor. These receptors originate from a male donor with lung adenocarcinoma. The CD4 and CD8 labels of this study may be unreliable.

A remark on this clonotype: One junction end disagrees with the germline gene, perhaps due to a read error. The rearrangement links TRBV11-1 to TRBJ2-4, with 12 bases aligning to TRBD2. The CDR3 spans 17 residues. Germline CDR1 reads SGHAT; CDR2 reads FQDESV (reference sequence). DNA of the CDR3: TGTGCCAGCAGCACTAGCGGGGGGCTCGTTTTACGAAACACTCAGTACTTC. Amino acids: CASSTSGGLVLRNTQYF. The complete variable domain, with remaining parts taken from reference TRBV11-1 and TRBJ2-4, reads EAEVAQSPRYKITEKSQAVAFWCDPISGHATLYWYRQILGQGPELLVQFQDESVVDDSQLPKDRFSAERLKGVDSTLKIQPAELGDSAMYLCASSTSGGLVLRNTQYFGAGTRLSVL.

As to this clonotype: A much larger clone is a single base away; this may be a read error. The CDR3 DNA reads TGTGCCAGCAGTCCCGGACTAGCAGGGGCCCACGAGCAGTTCTTC. Its translation: CASSPGLAGAHEQFF. The V call is TRBV27, the J call TRBJ2-1, with 8 bases lining up with TRBD2. Per germline, CDR1 MNHEY and CDR2 SMNVEV (reference sequence). V lost 5 bases and J lost 10; bases outside the gene matches: 13. The CDR3 loop spans 15 amino acids.

This clonotype was seen repeatedly, ten times or more. The rearrangement joins TRBV11-3 to TRBJ2-3, with TRBD2 identical over 8 bases. This CDR3 contains 14 residues. The V and J ends lost 4 bases and 3 bases, in that order; junction bases with no gene match: 3. CDR1 is SGHNT and CDR2 is YENEEA in the germline V gene. CDR3 loop: CASSSGTRTDTQYF. As DNA, the CDR3 is TGTGCCAGCAGCTCCGGGACTAGAACAGATACGCAGTATTTT.

For this clonotype: The conserved closing phenylalanine or tryptophan is absent in this CDR3, likely reflecting a read error. It is unclear where the CDR3 begins or ends on the DNA, so no DNA is shown, and the CDR3 is as TCRdb lists it. The chain combines TRBV15 with TRBJ2-1. The CDR3 is 8 amino acids in total, end residues counted. The germline gives CDR1 LNHNV, CDR2 YYDKDF (reference sequence). The CDR3 loop reads CPPAKQQL.

V and J are TRBV7-8 and TRBJ2-5; D call uncertain. Germline CDR1 reads SGHVS; CDR2 reads FQNEAQ. V dropped 5 bases and J dropped 8 bases, with 24 bases sitting between them. This CDR3 has 16 residues. Written as DNA, the CDR3 is TGTGCCAGCAGCCTCGAGCGTTCGGGTGACACAGATACCCAGTACTTC. Translation gives CASSLERSGDTDTQYF.

V and J are TRBV20-1 and TRBJ2-3; TRBD2 matches 8 bases. The CDR3 extends over 16 amino acids. Germline V gene sequence: CDR1 DFQATT, CDR2 SNEGSKA (reference sequence). V lost 1 base, J lost 5 bases, and 11 bases stayed unmatched. The CDR3 here is CSARVSTGGSGDTQYF. Written as DNA, the CDR3 is TGCAGTGCTAGAGTCTCCACGGGAGGGTCCGGAGATACGCAGTATTTT.

Relative to its sample, this clonotype is medium-sized (0.01 to 0.1%). The CDR3 coding sequence is TGTGCCAGCAGTGACCCTAGCGTAGGCACAGATACGCAGTATTTT. Its translation: CASSDPSVGTDTQYF. The chain links TRBV6-1 to TRBJ2-3; tentatively, D is TRBD2 (6 bases). From germline, CDR1 is MNHNS and CDR2 SASEGT. The CDR3 spans 15 residues. V dropped 3 bases and J dropped 1 base, with 11 bases sitting between them.

This clonotype was seen a few times. This chain's CDR3 is CASGRHRGPGTGELFF. DNA of the CDR3: TGTGCCAGCGGACGCCACAGGGGGCCGGGGACCGGGGAGCTGTTTTTT. This chain joins TRBV6-2 or TRBV6-3 and TRBJ2-2; 9 positions match TRBD1. The CDR3 is made up of 16 amino acids. CDR1 is MNHEY, CDR2 SVGEGT, per germline. J was trimmed by 5 bases and V by 8 bases; bases with no gene match: 12.

The rearrangement joins TRBV7-6 to TRBJ2-5, with TRBD2 matching over 12 bases. The DNA end is more similar to TRBJ2-7, so the J call may be wrong. Germline V gene lookup returns CDR1 SGHVS and CDR2 FNYEAQ. This CDR3 is 16 amino acids long. This CDR3 reads CASSLTGTSGFYEQYF. CDR3 in DNA: TGTGCCAGCAGCTTAACTGGGACTAGCGGGTTCTACGAGCAGTACTTC.

The V gene is TRBV6-2 or TRBV6-3, the J gene TRBJ2-1, with 11 bases fitting TRBD2. Near its end, the DNA agrees better with TRBJ2-7, so the J call may be wrong. This CDR3 is 15 amino acids long. Germline V gene data show CDR1 as MNHEY and CDR2 as SVGEGT. CDR3 residues: CASSYSTSGSYEQYF. CDR3 nucleotides: TGTGCCAGCAGTTACTCCACTAGCGGGAGCTACGAGCAGTACTTC.

Note on this clonotype: At one end, the junction sequence differs from germline, possibly due to a read error. The chain links TRBV27 to TRBJ2-3; D call uncertain. Germline assignment: CDR1 MNHEY and CDR2 SMNVEV (reference sequence). This CDR3 has 15 residues. CDR3 DNA: TGTGCCAGCAGTTTATCGCGGCGTGCCCTGGATACCCAGTATTTC. It yields the protein CASSLSRRALDTQYF.

A note on this clonotype: One end of the junction is discordant with germline, which a read error may explain. The chain is built from TRBV27 and TRBJ2-3; either TRBD1 or TRBD2 may supply D (6 bases each). The CDR3 spans 15 residues. CDR1 and CDR2 from the germline V gene are MNHEY and SMNVEV (reference sequence). CDR3 sequence: CASGLGGPGAETQYF. The CDR3 nucleotides read TGTGCCAGCGGGTTAGGGGGGCCTGGGGCAGAGACGCAGTATTTC.

As to this clonotype: Because the CDR3 is missing its conserved closing phenylalanine or tryptophan, this is likely a read error. Because the CDR3's place on the DNA is in doubt, the DNA is left out and the CDR3 is given as listed by TCRdb. The chain is built from TRBV27 and TRBJ2-1; the table calls TRBD1, which could not be checked here. From germline, CDR1 is MNHEY and CDR2 SMNVEV (reference sequence). 14 amino acids form the CDR3, both terminal residues included. CDR3 sequence: CASSLRTRGGYDHS.

The gene calls are TRBV6-1 and TRBJ1-1, with TRBD1 identical over 9 bases. The CDR3 consists of 14 residues. Trimming cost V 6 bases and J 6 bases; bases outside gene matches: 8. Germline V gives CDR1 MNHNS, CDR2 SASEGT. CDR3 region: CASRFRDRDPEAFF. The CDR3 region has the DNA TGTGCCAGCAGATTCCGGGACAGGGATCCTGAAGCTTTCTTT.

This rearrangement joins TRBV6-2 or TRBV6-3 to TRBJ1-5, with 10 bases fitting TRBD1. V trimming: 2 bases; J trimming: 4 bases; junction bases outside the gene matches: 8. The germline gives CDR1 MNHEY, CDR2 SVGEGT. The CDR3 has 17 residues. The CDR3 DNA is TGTGCCAGCAGTTACCCAGGACAGGGGGTCGCTAATCAGCCCCAGCATTTT. Its translation is CASSYPGQGVANQPQHF.

The chain is built from TRBV5-3 and TRBJ1-1, with D uncertain. TRBV5-3 is known as an ORF, though its function is uncertain. The CDR3 spans 18 residues. V was trimmed by 0 bases and J by 0 bases, leaving 18 bases between them. The CDR3 sequence is CARSLGGGHHLMNTEAFF. CDR3 coding DNA: TGTGCCAGAAGCTTGGGGGGAGGGCACCACCTTATGAACACTGAAGCTTTCTTT.

This clonotype came up many times. The chain is built from TRBV12-3 or TRBV12-4 and TRBJ2-3; the match to TRBD2 covers 9 bases. CDR3 length: 17 residues. The V and J ends lost 3 bases and 2 bases, in that order; junction bases with no gene match: 9. CDR3: CASSLVGGGAITDTQYF. The CDR3 nucleotides read TGTGCCAGCAGTTTGGTGGGCGGGGGGGCCATCACAGATACGCAGTATTTT.

By share, this clonotype ranks as medium-sized. The CDR3 DNA is TGTGCCAGCAGCTTAGGTAGTAGCGGGAGGGCCAATGAGCAGTTCTTC. This codes for CASSLGSSGRANEQFF. The chain couples TRBV7-2 to TRBJ2-1, with 11 bases matching TRBD2. This CDR3 region has 16 residues. The germline gives CDR1 SGHTA, CDR2 FQGNSA. J gave up 6 bases and V 1 base, and 5 bases lay outside the gene matches.

V usage is TRBV7-2 and J usage is TRBJ1-6; tentative D call: TRBD1 (5 bases). This CDR3 has 16 amino acids. Germline V gives CDR1 SGHTA, CDR2 FQGNSA. Trimming removed 7 bases from V and 7 bases from J, with 20 bases in between. The CDR3 loop is CASTSNPTWGNSPLHF. CDR3 in DNA: TGTGCCAGCACCTCTAACCCGACCTGGGGGAATTCACCCCTCCACTTT.

This clonotype is judged large (0.1 to 1%). This chain joins TRBV27 and TRBJ2-1; 12 bases agree with TRBD2. V gave up 0 bases and J gave up 13 bases; unmatched junction bases: 13. The CDR3 runs to 17 residues. Germline CDR1 and CDR2: MNHEY and SMNVEV (reference sequence). CDR3 sequence: CASSLSTPGLAGVEQFF. CDR3 in DNA: TGTGCCAGCAGTTTATCGACTCCGGGACTAGCGGGTGTCGAACAGTTCTTC.

This clonotype was counted at least ten times. This chain joins TRBV4-1 and TRBJ2-1; D gene uncertain. The germline V and J ends were trimmed by 1 base and 5 bases, with 6 bases remaining between them. The CDR3 is 13 amino acids. Per germline, CDR1 MGHRA and CDR2 YSYEKL. This CDR3 is CASSQARNNEQFF. The CDR3 DNA sequence: TGCGCCAGCAGCCAAGCGCGGAACAATGAGCAGTTCTTC.

Relative to its sample, this clonotype is large. The chain recombines TRBV10-1 with TRBJ2-6; 7 bases map to TRBD1. Unmatched junction bases numbered 4, after V lost 6 bases and J lost 2 bases. The CDR3 spans 15 residues. From germline, CDR1 is WNHNN and CDR2 SYGVQD (reference sequence). The CDR3 reads CASSVGGAGANVLTF. The CDR3 bases are TGCGCCAGCAGCGTAGGGGGCGCTGGGGCCAACGTCCTGACTTTC.